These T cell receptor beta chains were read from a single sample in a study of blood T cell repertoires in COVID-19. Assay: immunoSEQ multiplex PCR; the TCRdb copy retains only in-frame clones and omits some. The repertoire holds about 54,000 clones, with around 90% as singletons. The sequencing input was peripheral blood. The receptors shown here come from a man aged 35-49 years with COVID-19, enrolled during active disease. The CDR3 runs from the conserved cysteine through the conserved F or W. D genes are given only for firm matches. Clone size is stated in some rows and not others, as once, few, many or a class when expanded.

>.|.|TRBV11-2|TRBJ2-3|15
CASSLAPGITDTQYF
TGTGCCAGCAGCTTAGCCCCGGGGATCACAGATACGCAGTATTTT
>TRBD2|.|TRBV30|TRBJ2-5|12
CAWGAGGQTQYF
TGTGCCTGGGGGGCGGGAGGACAGACCCAGTACTTC
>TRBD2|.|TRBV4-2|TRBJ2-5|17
CASSQDPGVSGIETQYF
TGTGCCAGCAGCCAAGATCCAGGTGTTAGCGGGATAGAGACCCAGTACTTC
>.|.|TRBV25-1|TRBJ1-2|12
CASSTGSWGYTF
TGTGCCAGCAGCACAGGGTCTTGGGGCTACACCTTC
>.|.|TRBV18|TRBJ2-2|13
CASSPRQNGELFF
TGTGCCAGCTCACCGAGGCAAAACGGGGAGCTGTTTTTT
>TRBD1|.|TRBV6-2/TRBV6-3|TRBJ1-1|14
CASSYFPGGTEAFF
TGTGCCAGCAGTTACTTCCCAGGGGGCACTGAAGCTTTCTTT
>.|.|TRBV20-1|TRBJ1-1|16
CSASHLAGGVNTEAFF
TGCAGTGCTAGTCATTTAGCCGGGGGAGTTAACACTGAAGCTTTCTTT
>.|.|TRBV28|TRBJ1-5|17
CASKPQYKGKEDQPQHF
TGTGCCAGCAAACCCCAATATAAAGGAAAAGAGGATCAGCCCCAGCATTTT
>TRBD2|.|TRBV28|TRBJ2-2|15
CASRESGKNTGELFF
TGTGCCAGCAGAGAAAGCGGGAAGAACACCGGGGAGCTGTTTTTT
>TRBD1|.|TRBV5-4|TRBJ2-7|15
CASSLLRGPSHEQYF
TGTGCCAGCAGCTTGCTGAGGGGGCCAAGCCACGAGCAGTACTTC
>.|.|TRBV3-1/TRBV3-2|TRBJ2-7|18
CASSQASPWLRGDYEQYF
TGTGCCAGCAGCCAAGCAAGTCCCTGGCTTAGGGGTGACTACGAGCAGTACTTC
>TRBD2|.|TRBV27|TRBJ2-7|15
CASSLFGRSSYEQYF
TGTGCCAGCAGTTTATTCGGGAGGTCCTCCTACGAGCAGTACTTC
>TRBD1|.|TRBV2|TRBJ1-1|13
CASSGTGRTEAFF
TGTGCCAGCAGCGGGACAGGGCGGACTGAAGCTTTCTTT
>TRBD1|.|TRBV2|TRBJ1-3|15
CASRGGQGSGNTIYF
TGTGCCAGCAGGGGGGGACAGGGCTCTGGAAACACCATATATTTT
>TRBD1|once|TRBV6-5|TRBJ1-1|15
CASRVRGPRNTEAFF
TGTGCCAGCAGGGTCAGGGGGCCACGGAACACTGAAGCTTTCTTT
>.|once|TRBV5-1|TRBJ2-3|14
CASSLGPGLNTQYF
TGCGCCAGCAGCTTGGGCCCAGGGCTGAATACGCAGTATTTT
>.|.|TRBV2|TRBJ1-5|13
CASRRSFNQPQHF
TGTGCCAGCAGGAGGTCTTTCAATCAGCCCCAGCATTTT
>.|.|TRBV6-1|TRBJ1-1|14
CASSDRNLNTEAFF
TGTGCCAGCAGTGACAGGAATTTGAACACTGAAGCTTTCTTT
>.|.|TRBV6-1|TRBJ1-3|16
CASSEALTYSGNTIYF
TGTGCCAGCAGTGAAGCTTTGACTTACTCTGGAAACACCATATATTTT
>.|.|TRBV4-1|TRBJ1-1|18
CASSQDNGRGSMNTEAFF
TGCGCCAGCAGCCAAGATAATGGGAGGGGTTCCATGAACACTGAAGCTTTCTTT
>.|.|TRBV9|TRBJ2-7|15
CASSVGGSGDYEQYF
TGTGCCAGCAGCGTAGGTGGTAGCGGAGACTACGAGCAGTACTTC
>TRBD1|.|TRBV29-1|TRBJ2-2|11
CSVNRGGELFF
TGCAGCGTTAACAGGGGCGGGGAGCTGTTTTTT
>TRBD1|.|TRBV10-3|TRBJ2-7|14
CAIRPQDRDHEQYF
TGTGCCATCAGGCCCCAGGACAGGGATCACGAGCAGTACTTC
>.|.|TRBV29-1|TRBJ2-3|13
CSVEDSGMDTQYF
TGCAGCGTTGAAGATAGCGGAATGGATACGCAGTATTTT
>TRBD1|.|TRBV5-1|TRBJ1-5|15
CASSRGTGVGQPQHF
TGCGCCAGCAGCAGAGGGACAGGGGTAGGTCAGCCCCAGCATTTT
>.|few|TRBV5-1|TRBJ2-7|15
CASSRSPGSSYEQYF
TGCGCCAGCAGCCGATCGCCCGGGAGCTCCTACGAGCAGTACTTC
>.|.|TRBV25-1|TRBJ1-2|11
CASSGGRGYTF
TGTGCCAGCAGTGGGGGCCGGGGCTACACCTTC
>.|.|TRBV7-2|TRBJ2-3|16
CASSLWGGDFTDTQYF
TGTGCCAGCAGCTTATGGGGCGGGGATTTCACAGATACGCAGTATTTT
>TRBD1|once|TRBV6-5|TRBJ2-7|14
CASSKDRFSYEQYF
TGTGCCAGCAGCAAGGACAGGTTTTCATACGAGCAGTACTTC
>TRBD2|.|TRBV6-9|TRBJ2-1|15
CASSYRTSGNNEQFF
TGTGCCAGCAGTTACAGGACTAGCGGCAACAATGAGCAGTTCTTC
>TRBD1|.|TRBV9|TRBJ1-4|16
CASSVDGTAFNEKLFF
TGTGCCAGCAGCGTAGATGGGACAGCGTTTAATGAAAAACTGTTTTTT
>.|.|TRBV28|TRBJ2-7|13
CASSIEGHHEQYF
TGTGCCAGCAGTATAGAGGGACACCACGAGCAGTACTTC
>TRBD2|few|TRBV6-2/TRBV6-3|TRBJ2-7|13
CASSLSGRNEQYF
TGTGCCAGCAGCCTTAGCGGGAGGAACGAGCAGTACTTC
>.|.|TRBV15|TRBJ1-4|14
CATSTIGGGEKLFF
TGTGCCACCAGCACCATAGGAGGAGGTGAAAAACTGTTTTTT
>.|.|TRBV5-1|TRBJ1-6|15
CASRPGQTYNSPLHF
TGCGCCAGCAGGCCCGGACAGACTTATAATTCACCCCTCCACTTT
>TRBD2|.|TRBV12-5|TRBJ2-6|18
CASGPGAGRVAGANVLTF
TGTGCTAGTGGTCCCGGCGCAGGGAGGGTGGCAGGGGCCAACGTCCTGACTTTC
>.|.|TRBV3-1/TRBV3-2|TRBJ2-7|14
CASSVGGGSYEQYF
TGTGCCAGCAGCGTTGGGGGCGGGAGTTACGAGCAGTACTTC
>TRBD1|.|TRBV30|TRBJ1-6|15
CAWSVLGQLNSPLHF
TGTGCCTGGAGTGTATTGGGACAGCTTAATTCACCCCTCCACTTT
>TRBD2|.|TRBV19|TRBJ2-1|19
CASSVITGTHLAGGNEQFF
TGTGCCAGTAGTGTCATAACCGGGACTCACCTAGCCGGGGGGAATGAGCAGTTCTTC
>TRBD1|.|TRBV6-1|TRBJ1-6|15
CASSEVGTGNSPLHF
TGTGCCAGCAGTGAAGTGGGGACAGGGAATTCACCCCTCCACTTT
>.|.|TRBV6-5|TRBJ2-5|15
CASSYGTNYQETQYF
TGTGCCAGCAGTTACGGTACTAACTACCAAGAGACCCAGTACTTC
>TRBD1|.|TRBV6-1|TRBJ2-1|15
CASSEGQGAHNEQFF
TGTGCCAGCAGTGAAGGACAGGGAGCCCACAATGAGCAGTTCTTC
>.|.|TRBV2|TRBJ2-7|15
CASSEGWAGSYEQYF
TGTGCCAGCAGTGAAGGCTGGGCAGGATCCTACGAGCAGTACTTC
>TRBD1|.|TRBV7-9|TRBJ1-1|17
CASSYGTSGGFLTEAFF
TGTGCCAGCAGCTACGGTACCTCAGGGGGATTTTTGACTGAAGCTTTCTTT
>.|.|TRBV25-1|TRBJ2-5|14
CASSEARARETQYF
TGTGCCAGCAGTGAAGCCAGGGCTAGAGAGACCCAGTACTTC
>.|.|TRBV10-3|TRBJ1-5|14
CAISEAGGNQPQHF
TGTGCCATCAGTGAAGCGGGGGGTAATCAGCCCCAGCATTTT
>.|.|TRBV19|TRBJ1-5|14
CASSSGGVNQPQHF
TGTGCCAGTAGTAGCGGGGGTGTCAATCAGCCCCAGCATTTT
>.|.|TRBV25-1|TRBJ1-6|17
CASSLVPLFGRDSPLHF
TGTGCCAGCAGCCTCGTCCCCCTTTTCGGTCGAGATTCACCCCTCCACTTT
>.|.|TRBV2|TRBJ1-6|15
CASSSQGLGNSPLHF
TGTGCCAGCAGTTCTCAGGGGTTGGGTAATTCACCCCTCCACTTT
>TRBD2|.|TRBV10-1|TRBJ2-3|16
CASPRDREGYTDTQYF
TGCGCCAGTCCGCGGGACCGGGAGGGGTACACAGATACGCAGTATTTT
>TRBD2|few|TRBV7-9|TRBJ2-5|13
CASSFLGEGTQYF
TGTGCCAGCAGCTTTCTAGGGGAGGGGACCCAGTACTTC